The entry below describes one T cell receptor (beta chain). These data are taken from a study of monozygotic twins with inflammatory bowel disease. TCRalpha and TCRbeta cDNA went through two nested PCRs of approximately 17 and 9 cycles. TCRdb reprocessed the 5' RACE reads, keeping one entry per CDR3 protein, no DNA. The clone table shows just over 300,000 distinct CDR3 sequences, with the ten largest holding 5.5% to 6.5%. The TCR originated in a human donor with ulcerative colitis or Crohn's disease, or a healthy co-twin of an affected twin (not recorded which). Sequences were obtained from blood.

The CDR3 sequence is CATISRVEQYF. The chain uses TRBV24-1 and TRBJ2-7; as DNA is missing, the TRBD1 call by TCRdb cannot be tested. Germline V lookup: CDR1 KGHDR, CDR2 SFDVKD. This CDR3 spans 11 amino acids.